The 28 T cell receptor beta chains below all came from one sample that was sequenced in a study of tumor T cells in aggressive B-cell lymphoma (TCRdb year 2017). Libraries were built with the immunoSEQ multiplex PCR assay. The source is immuneACCESS, and TCRdb retained only in-frame sequences with V and J called. Part of the clones is not carried over; for the studies checked, unresolved V genes explain less than half of this, and the remainder is unexplained. This sample gives around 3,300 clones in total; 86% of them show up just once. The ten top clones hold roughly 6.2% of the sample. Sample: tumor tissue. The receptors shown here come from an adult with diffuse large B cell lymphoma.

The rearrangement links TRBV4-3 to TRBJ2-5; 7 nucleotides agree with TRBD1. Trimming took 0 bases from V and 5 from J; bases not matched to a gene: 12. The germline gives CDR1 LGHNA, CDR2 YSLEER. The CDR3 runs to 17 residues. CDR3 residues: CASSQDRQGRSRETQYF. CDR3 nucleotides: TGCGCCAGCAGCCAAGACCGACAGGGAAGGAGTCGGGAGACCCAGTACTTC.

The chain combines TRBV29-1 with TRBJ2-1; D is perhaps TRBD2 (6 bases). Trimming pared 6 bases from V and 6 bases from J, leaving 18 bases between. From germline, CDR1 is SQVTM and CDR2 ANQGSEA. The CDR3 runs 14 residues. The CDR3 reads CSVTGGITPNEQFF. The CDR3 bases are TGCAGCGTGACGGGCGGGATAACCCCCAATGAGCAGTTCTTC.

The chain is built from TRBV7-9 and TRBJ1-5; perhaps TRBD1 as D (6 bases). The length of the CDR3 is 14 residues. Per the germline V gene, CDR1 is SEHNR and CDR2 is FQNEAQ (reference sequence). Between the trimmed V and J ends, which lost 5 bases and 4 bases, there was a span of 12 bases. This chain's CDR3 is CASSPGTPNQPQHF. CDR3 bases: TGTGCCAGCAGCCCCGGGACACCTAATCAGCCCCAGCATTTT.

The chain recombines TRBV10-3 with TRBJ1-1, with D uncertain. Germline loops: CDR1 ENHRY, CDR2 SYGVKD. The CDR3 loop spans 13 amino acids. Deletions cut 1 base from V and 0 bases from J, with 3 bases between. The CDR3 nucleotides are TGTGCCATCAGTGAGTACATGAACACTGAAGCTTTCTTT. Amino acid sequence: CAISEYMNTEAFF.

The CDR3 DNA is TGCGCCAGCATGATCTCCTACGGTACCTACGAGCAGTACTTC. Protein: CASMISYGTYEQYF. The chain couples TRBV5-1 to TRBJ2-7, with D unclear. Germline V CDR1 and CDR2: SGHRS, YFSETQ. V was cut by 6 bases and J by 2 bases, with 15 bases left in between. The CDR3 runs to 14 residues.

V usage is TRBV18 and J usage is TRBJ1-5, with TRBD1 matching 8 bases. This CDR3 contains 15 residues. The V gene end was trimmed by 1 base and the J gene end by 6 bases; junction bases not matched to a gene: 5. CDR1 and CDR2 from the germline V gene are KGHSH and LQKENI. The CDR3 nucleotides are TGTGCCAGCTCACCACAGGGACAGGCTGGTCAGCCCCAGCATTTT. Translating it yields CASSPQGQAGQPQHF.

This clone was counted a few times. The chain employs TRBV4-1 and TRBJ1-5; D not resolved. V lost 4 bases to trimming and J lost 1 base, with 14 bases between them. The CDR3 length is 16 residues. Germline lookup yields CDR1 MGHRA and CDR2 YSYEKL. CDR3 protein: CASSLGPGESNQPQHF. The DNA of the CDR3 is TGCGCCAGCAGCCTCGGCCCTGGGGAGAGCAATCAGCCCCAGCATTTT.

The chain links TRBV29-1 to TRBJ1-2; D ambiguous. V was pared by 7 bases and J by 5 bases, with 17 bases between. The V gene's germline CDR1 is SQVTM and CDR2 ANQGSEA. CDR3 length: 13 residues. This CDR3 reads CSGGDASGYGYTF. CDR3 nucleotide sequence: TGCAGCGGGGGAGACGCCAGTGGTTATGGCTACACCTTC.

This chain links TRBV9 with TRBJ2-7, with D perhaps TRBD2 (5 bases). CDR3 length: 14 residues. Trimming took 2 bases from V and 1 from J, leaving 10 bases between them. In germline, CDR1 is SGDLS, CDR2 YYNGEE. The CDR3 is CASSVNGESYEQYF. CDR3 coding DNA: TGTGCCAGCAGCGTTAATGGGGAGTCCTACGAGCAGTACTTC.

The chain couples TRBV7-2 to TRBJ1-2; a weak D match, TRBD1 (5 bases). Germline values: CDR1 SGHTA, CDR2 FQGNSA. CDR3 length: 14 residues. V was trimmed by 6 bases and J by 3 bases, leaving 14 bases between them. Here the CDR3 reads CASSTSQGYYGYTF. The CDR3 bases are TGTGCCAGCAGTACTTCCCAGGGATACTATGGCTACACCTTC.

The rearrangement uses TRBV5-4 and TRBJ1-2; 8 bases are shared with TRBD1. The ends lost 1 base at V and 2 bases at J; junction bases unmatched: 4. The V gene's germline CDR1 is SGHNT and CDR2 YYREEE (reference sequence). This CDR3 spans 15 amino acids. The chain's CDR3 is CASSLPTGANYGYTF. As DNA, the CDR3 is TGTGCCAGCAGCTTGCCGACAGGGGCCAACTATGGCTACACCTTC.

This chain joins TRBV5-4 and TRBJ1-2; 8 bases map to TRBD1. The CDR3 has 15 amino acids. The V gene's germline CDR1 is SGHNT and CDR2 YYREEE (reference sequence). V trimming: 1 base; J trimming: 4 bases; junction bases outside the gene matches: 6. CDR3: CASSLPGTGGYGYTF. The CDR3 DNA reads as TGTGCCAGCAGCTTGCCCGGGACAGGAGGCTATGGCTACACCTTC. Full variable domain (remainder filled in from reference TRBV5-4 and TRBJ1-2): ETGVTQSPTHLIKTRGQQVTLRCSSQSGHNTVSWYQQALGQGPQFIFQYYREEENGRGNFPPRFSGLQFPNYSSELNVNALELDDSALYLCASSLPGTGGYGYTFGSGTRLTVV.

DNA of the CDR3: TGTGCCAGCAGCACACGCGGGGGTGGGACCTATCGTGAGCAGTTCTTC. It specifies CASSTRGGGTYREQFF. The chain joins TRBV9 to TRBJ2-1; 7 bases map to TRBD2. V shed 4 bases, J shed 9 bases, and the junction held 16 bases outside the gene matches. Germline V lookup: CDR1 SGDLS, CDR2 YYNGEE. This CDR3 contains 16 residues.

This chain's CDR3 is CASSLGEQGARNEQFF. Here the CDR3 DNA reads TGCGCCAGCAGCTTGGGGGAACAGGGGGCGAGGAATGAGCAGTTCTTC. The genes are TRBV5-1 and TRBJ2-1; 9 nucleotides align to TRBD1. J gave up 7 bases and V 0 bases, and 8 bases lay outside the gene matches. The germline CDR1 and CDR2 sequences are SGHRS and YFSETQ. The CDR3 runs 16 residues.

This clone showed up just a few times. The J gene is TRBJ2-1, the V gene TRBV6-5; D is undetermined. There are 14 residues in the CDR3. Trimming stripped 7 bases from V and 7 bases from J, with 17 bases between. In germline, CDR1 is MNHEY, CDR2 SVGAGI. The CDR3 loop reads CASISSRYRNEQFF. The CDR3 coding sequence is TGTGCCAGCATTAGCAGCAGATATAGAAATGAGCAGTTCTTC.

The rearrangement uses TRBV30 and TRBJ1-2, with 8 bases identical to TRBD1. The CDR3 sequence is 16 residues long. V lost 5 bases to trimming and J lost 4 bases; unmatched junction nucleotides: 15. The germline V gene has CDR1 GTSNPN and CDR2 SVGIG (reference sequence). CDR3 sequence reads: CAWGGQGYRKTYGYTF. The CDR3 DNA follows: TGTGCCTGGGGAGGACAGGGTTATAGAAAGACCTATGGCTACACCTTC.

This clone was recorded a few times. The genes are TRBV19 and TRBJ1-5; D gene uncertain. The germline V gene encodes CDR1 LNHDA and CDR2 SQIVND (reference sequence). There are 14 residues in the CDR3. Trimming shortened V by 1 base and J by 4 bases, and 8 bases separated the two germline ends. The CDR3 DNA sequence: TGTGCCAGTAGTATAGGTGGGCTAAATCAGCCCCAGCATTTT. Protein sequence: CASSIGGLNQPQHF.

The chain combines TRBV9 with TRBJ2-1, with 10 bases that match TRBD2. Losses at the gene ends were 7 bases for V and 4 bases for J; bases not matched to a gene: 8. CDR1 and CDR2 (germline): SGDLS, YYNGEE. The CDR3 length is 15 residues. The CDR3 DNA reads as TGTGCCAGCTCTTTGGCTAGCGGGAGATACAATGAGCAGTTCTTC. Protein sequence: CASSLASGRYNEQFF.

This clone has a handful of counts. The chain couples TRBV7-8 to TRBJ1-1; D remains unclear. The CDR3 has 13 residues. Germline V CDR1 and CDR2: SGHVS, FQNEAQ. The V end was cut by 1 base, the J end by 5 bases, with 8 bases between. In DNA, the CDR3 is TGTGCCAGCAGCTTAGAGCGGGGAACTGAAGCTTTCTTT. The encoded protein is CASSLERGTEAFF.

The chain joins TRBV6-5 to TRBJ2-7, with 8 positions matching TRBD1. Germline V gene lookup returns CDR1 MNHEY and CDR2 SVGAGI. J gave up 3 bases and V 4 bases, and 8 bases lay outside the gene matches. There are 15 residues in the CDR3. CDR3 sequence: CASSSQGAHDYEQYF. DNA for the CDR3: TGTGCCAGCAGTTCGCAGGGGGCGCATGACTACGAGCAGTACTTC.

Points on this clone: At one boundary the junction diverges from the germline segment, which might be a read error. The chain links TRBV6-5 to TRBJ1-2; 7 nucleotides line up with TRBD1. CDR3 length equals 13 residues. Germline CDR1 and CDR2: MNHEY and SVGAGI. In nucleotides, the CDR3 is TGTGCCAACAGTTACAGACAGGGAGGCGGCTACACCTTC. It yields the protein CANSYRQGGGYTF.

This clone was picked up a small number of times. V gene TRBV28 combines with J gene TRBJ1-4; D unresolved. The CDR3 is 13 residues long. CDR1 and CDR2 (germline): MDHEN, SYDVKM. V dropped 1 base and J dropped 5 bases, with 5 bases sitting between them. CDR3 region: CASSLSENEKLFF. In DNA form, the CDR3 reads TGTGCCAGCAGTTTATCTGAGAATGAAAAACTGTTTTTT.

The chain is built from TRBV15 and TRBJ1-4; the D is unclear. This CDR3 spans 13 amino acids. V was cut by 4 bases and J by 8 bases, with 11 bases left in between. Looked up from germline, CDR1 is LNHNV and CDR2 is YYDKDF (reference sequence). The CDR3 protein is CATSMRIGEKLFF. The CDR3 DNA reads as TGTGCCACCAGCATGAGGATTGGGGAAAAACTGTTTTTT.

This chain connects TRBV5-6 to TRBJ2-7; a weak D match, TRBD2 (6 bases). Germline V gene data show CDR1 as SGHDT and CDR2 as YYEEEE. Deletions cut 0 bases from V and 5 bases from J, with 15 bases between. The CDR3 extends over 15 amino acids. The CDR3 is CASSLVREISHEQYF. The DNA of the CDR3 is TGTGCCAGCAGCTTGGTCCGGGAGATTTCCCACGAGCAGTACTTC.

The CDR3 protein is CASSRRQGLGTGELFF. CDR3 sequence (DNA): TGTGCCAGTAGTAGGAGACAGGGTCTCGGGACCGGGGAGCTGTTTTTT. The chain is built from TRBV19 and TRBJ2-2, with 7 bases lining up with TRBD1. CDR1 LNHDA and CDR2 SQIVND come from the germline V gene (reference sequence). This CDR3 comprises 16 residues. The V segment lost 4 bases and the J segment 5 bases; nucleotides outside the gene matches: 10. Using reference TRBV19 and TRBJ2-2 for the parts outside the CDR3, the full variable domain is DGGITQSPKYLFRKEGQNVTLSCEQNLNHDAMYWYRQDPGQGLRLIYYSQIVNDFQKGDIAEGYSVSREKKESFPLTVTSAQKNPTAFYLCASSRRQGLGTGELFFGEGSRLTVL.

The chain couples TRBV6-6 to TRBJ1-1; D uncertain. Looked up from germline, CDR1 is MNHNY and CDR2 is SVGAGI (reference sequence). The ends were cut back, 6 bases at V and 1 base at J, with 9 bases in the middle. The CDR3 is 13 residues long. The CDR3 here is CASRDEANTEAFF. CDR3 coding DNA: TGTGCCAGCAGGGATGAGGCGAACACTGAAGCTTTCTTT.

The J gene is TRBJ1-2, the V gene TRBV27; D is unclear. Trimming stripped 8 bases from V and 2 bases from J, with 15 bases between. Germline values: CDR1 MNHEY, CDR2 SMNVEV (reference sequence). This CDR3 is built from 14 residues. The CDR3 sequence is CASQKERGNYGYTF. As DNA, the CDR3 is TGTGCCAGCCAAAAAGAGCGGGGAAACTATGGCTACACCTTC.

CDR3: CASRGGTYEQYF. CDR3 bases: TGTGCCAGCAGGGGGGGAACCTACGAGCAGTACTTC. The rearrangement joins TRBV28 to TRBJ2-7; D possibly corresponds to TRBD2 (6 bases). V lost 6 bases and J 2 bases, leaving 8 bases between the germline ends. The germline gives CDR1 MDHEN, CDR2 SYDVKM. This CDR3 is built from 12 residues.